This T cell receptor (beta chain) was identified in a study of T cells in Graves' hyperthyroidism and ophthalmopathy. RNA transcripts gave rise to amplified TCR beta CDR3 regions. HTBI primers were the set used in a first-round RT-PCR of the TCR CDR3. TCRdb analysed the multiplex PCR reads with MiXCR anew, one entry per CDR3 protein. This table has about 290,000 distinct CDR3 sequences, about 15% appearing once. Clinical symptoms, serum thyroxine, TRAb, thyroid ultrasound and orbital computed tomography informed diagnoses. Specimen: blood. This TCR was sampled from a man aged 25 to 45 with Graves' hyperthyroidism.

CDR3 nucleotides: TGTGCCAGCAGCCAAGCGGGACAGGGGTCTACTGAAGCTTTCTTT. This sequence encodes CASSQAGQGSTEAFF. The chain uses TRBV14 and TRBJ1-1, with 10 bases matching TRBD1. CDR3 length equals 15 residues. Germline V gene data show CDR1 as SGHDN and CDR2 as FVKESK. The V gene end was trimmed by 1 base and the J gene end by 5 bases; junction bases not matched to a gene: 4.